The clone carrying this TCR beta chain showed up many times. As yet, its antigen is unknown. The data are from a study of T-cell memory formation after mild COVID-19. Study results and limitations: Confirmation was lacking for SARS-CoV-2 specificity of second-wave clones that peaked on day 37.

Looked up from germline, CDR1 is LGHNA and CDR2 is YNFKEQ. Trimming removed 4 bases from V and 8 bases from J, with 12 bases in between. The CDR3 is 13 amino acids. TCRdb redid the calling of the 5' RACE reads with MiXCR, one entry per CDR3 protein. The sample gives about 100,000 distinct CDR3 sequences, 8.5% to 14% of which show up once; 40% is in the top ten. The rearrangement uses TRBV4-2 and TRBJ2-1; no definite D call. The sequenced sample consisted of PBMCs or a T cell subset sorted from them (not recorded which). The receptor's source is a man aged 18 to 35 who had mild COVID-19 (a few samples of this study predate the infection). Cell type and time point are not known. The CDR3 nucleotides are TGTGCCAGCAGCCCCTCCCTTTCCCATGAGCAGTTCTTC. Translation gives CASSPSLSHEQFF.